This paragraph reports one T cell receptor beta chain. TCRdb's table, derived via immunoSEQ multiplex PCR, lists solely in-frame clones and lacks some. The table lists 95,000 or so clones, 75% to 90% of them singletons, with approximately 1.2% in the top ten. The data derive from a study of blood T cell repertoires in COVID-19. Germline-derived CDR1 and CDR2 are SGDLS and YYNGEE. This CDR3 comprises 13 residues. The V end was cut by 3 bases, the J end by 8 bases, with 14 bases between. The material sequenced was peripheral blood. The gene calls are TRBV9 and TRBJ1-2; possibly TRBD1 for D (6 bases). The TCR originated in an elderly man with active or convalescent COVID-19. The CDR3 region is CASSASPGAGYTF. The CDR3 DNA reads TGTGCCAGCAGCGCCTCCCCAGGGGCCGGCTACACCTTC. Combining the CDR3 with reference TRBV9 and TRBJ1-2 gives the whole variable domain DSGVTQTPKHLITATGQRVTLRCSPRSGDLSVYWYQQSLDQGLQFLIQYYNGEERAKGNILERFSAQQFPDLHSELNLSSLELGDSALYFCASSASPGAGYTFGSGTRLTVV.